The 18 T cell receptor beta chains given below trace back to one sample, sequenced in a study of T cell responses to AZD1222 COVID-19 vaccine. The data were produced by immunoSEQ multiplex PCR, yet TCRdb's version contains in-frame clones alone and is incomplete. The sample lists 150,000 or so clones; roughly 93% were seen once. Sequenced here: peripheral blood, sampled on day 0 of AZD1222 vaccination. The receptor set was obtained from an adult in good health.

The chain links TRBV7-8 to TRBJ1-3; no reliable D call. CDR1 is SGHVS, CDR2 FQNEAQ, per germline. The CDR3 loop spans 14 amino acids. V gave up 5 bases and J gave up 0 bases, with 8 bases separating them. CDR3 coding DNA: TGTGCCAGCAGCGCGCCCTCCTCTGGAAACACCATATATTTT. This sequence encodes CASSAPSSGNTIYF.

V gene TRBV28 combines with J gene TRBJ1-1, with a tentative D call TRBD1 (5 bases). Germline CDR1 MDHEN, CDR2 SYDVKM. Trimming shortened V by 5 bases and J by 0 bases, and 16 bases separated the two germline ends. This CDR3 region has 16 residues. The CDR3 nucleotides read TGTGCCAGCAGTGGACAAGCCATCCTTATGAACACTGAAGCTTTCTTT. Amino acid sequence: CASSGQAILMNTEAFF.

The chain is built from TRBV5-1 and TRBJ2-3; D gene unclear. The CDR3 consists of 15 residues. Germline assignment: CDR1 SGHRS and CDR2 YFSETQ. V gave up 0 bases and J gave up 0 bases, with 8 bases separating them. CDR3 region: CASSLGHYSTDTQYF. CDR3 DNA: TGCGCCAGCAGCTTGGGACACTATAGCACAGATACGCAGTATTTT.

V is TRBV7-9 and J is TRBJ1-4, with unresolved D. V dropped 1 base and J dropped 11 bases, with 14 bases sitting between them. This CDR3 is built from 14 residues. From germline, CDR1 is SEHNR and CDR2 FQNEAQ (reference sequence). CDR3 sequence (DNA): TGTGCCAGCAGCTTAGGGTCTGGGGTCGTCAAACTGTTTTTT. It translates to CASSLGSGVVKLFF.

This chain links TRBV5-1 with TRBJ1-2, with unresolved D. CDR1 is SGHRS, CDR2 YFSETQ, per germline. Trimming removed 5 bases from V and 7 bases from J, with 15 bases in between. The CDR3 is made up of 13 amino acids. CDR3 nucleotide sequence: TGCGCCAGCAGGGCCGGCCAAAACCCTGGCTACACCTTC. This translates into CASRAGQNPGYTF.

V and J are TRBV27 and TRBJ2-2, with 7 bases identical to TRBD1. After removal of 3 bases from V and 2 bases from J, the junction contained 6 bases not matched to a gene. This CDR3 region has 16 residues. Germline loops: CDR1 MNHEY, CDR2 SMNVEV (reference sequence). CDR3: CASSLAGGFNTGELFF. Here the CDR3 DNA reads TGTGCCAGCAGTTTGGCAGGGGGATTTAACACCGGGGAGCTGTTTTTT.

The chain's CDR3 is CASSQKGSTDTQYF. The DNA for the CDR3 is TGTGCCAGCAGCCAAAAGGGGAGCACAGATACGCAGTATTTT. The chain combines TRBV3-1 (or the pseudogene TRBV3-2) with TRBJ2-3, with D possibly being TRBD1 (5 bases). The CDR3 has 14 amino acids. Germline V lookup: CDR1 LGHDT, CDR2 YNNKEL (reference sequence). V was shortened by 2 bases and J by 0 bases, with 6 bases between the two germline ends.

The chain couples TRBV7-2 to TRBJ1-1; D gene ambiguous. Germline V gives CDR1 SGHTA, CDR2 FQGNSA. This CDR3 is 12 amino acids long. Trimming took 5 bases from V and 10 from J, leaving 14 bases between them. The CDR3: CASSASVYRAFF. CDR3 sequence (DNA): TGTGCCAGCAGCGCCTCAGTATATCGAGCTTTCTTT.

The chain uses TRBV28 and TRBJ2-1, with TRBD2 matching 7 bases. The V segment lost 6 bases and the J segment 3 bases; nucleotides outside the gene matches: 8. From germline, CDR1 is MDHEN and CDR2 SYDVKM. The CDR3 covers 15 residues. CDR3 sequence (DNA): TGTGCCAGCAGACAATTGGGGGGGAACTACAATGAGCAGTTCTTC. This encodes CASRQLGGNYNEQFF.

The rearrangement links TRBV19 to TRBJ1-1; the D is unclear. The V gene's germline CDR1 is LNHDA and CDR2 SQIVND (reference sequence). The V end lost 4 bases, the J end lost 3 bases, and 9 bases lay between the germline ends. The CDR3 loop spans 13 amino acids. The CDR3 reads CASSTSTDTEAFF. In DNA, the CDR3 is TGTGCCAGTAGTACTTCAACCGACACTGAAGCTTTCTTT.

CDR3: CASSRTGRGTEAFF. The CDR3 DNA reads as TGTGCCAGCAGCCGCACTGGCAGGGGAACTGAAGCTTTCTTT. The chain has TRBV7-2 and TRBJ1-1; D possibly corresponds to TRBD1 (6 bases). There are 14 residues in the CDR3. Trimming took 5 bases from V and 5 from J, leaving 15 bases between them. Germline values: CDR1 SGHTA, CDR2 FQGNSA.

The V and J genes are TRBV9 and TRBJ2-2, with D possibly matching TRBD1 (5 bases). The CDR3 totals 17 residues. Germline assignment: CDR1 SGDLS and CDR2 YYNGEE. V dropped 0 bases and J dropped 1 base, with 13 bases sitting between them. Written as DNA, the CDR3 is TGTGCCAGCAGCGTAGGGGGCCTACTTATGAACACCGGGGAGCTGTTTTTT. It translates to CASSVGGLLMNTGELFF.

The CDR3 region is CASSSGIAPEQYF. In nucleotides, the CDR3 is TGTGCCAGCAGTTCGGGGATCGCGCCCGAGCAGTACTTC. The V and J genes are TRBV5-4 and TRBJ2-7, with D possibly matching TRBD2 (5 bases). The germline V gene has CDR1 SGHNT and CDR2 YYREEE (reference sequence). V was trimmed by 5 bases and J by 6 bases, leaving 15 bases between them. The CDR3 sequence is 13 residues long.

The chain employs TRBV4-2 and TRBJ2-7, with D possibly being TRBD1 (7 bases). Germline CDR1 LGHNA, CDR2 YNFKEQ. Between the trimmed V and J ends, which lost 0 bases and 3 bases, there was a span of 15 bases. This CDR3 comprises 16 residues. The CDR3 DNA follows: TGTGCCAGCAGCCAAGACGACAGGGAGGTTCTCTACGAGCAGTACTTC. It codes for CASSQDDREVLYEQYF.

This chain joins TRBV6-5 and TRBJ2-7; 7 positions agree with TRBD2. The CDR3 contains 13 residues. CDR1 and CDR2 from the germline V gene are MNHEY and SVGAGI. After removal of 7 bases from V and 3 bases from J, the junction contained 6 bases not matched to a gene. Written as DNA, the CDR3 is TGTGCCAGCATAGGGTGGGGGGGCTACGAGCAGTACTTC. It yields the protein CASIGWGGYEQYF.

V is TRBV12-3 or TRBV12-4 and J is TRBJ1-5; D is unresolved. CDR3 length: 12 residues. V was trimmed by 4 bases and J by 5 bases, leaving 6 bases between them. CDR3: CASSSGDQPQHF. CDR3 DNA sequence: TGTGCCAGCAGTTCCGGGGATCAGCCCCAGCATTTT.

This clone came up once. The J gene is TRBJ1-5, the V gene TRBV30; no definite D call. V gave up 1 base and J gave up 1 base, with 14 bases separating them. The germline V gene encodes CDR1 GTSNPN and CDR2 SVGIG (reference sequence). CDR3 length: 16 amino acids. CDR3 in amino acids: CAWSEPLGGSNQPQHF. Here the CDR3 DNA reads TGTGCCTGGAGTGAACCCTTGGGAGGGAGCAATCAGCCCCAGCATTTT. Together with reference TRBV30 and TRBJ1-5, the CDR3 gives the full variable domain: SQTIHQWPATLVQPVGSPLSLECTVEGTSNPNLYWYRQAAGRGLQLLFYSVGIGQISSEVPQNLSASRPQDRQFILSSKKLLLSDSGFYLCAWSEPLGGSNQPQHFGDGTRLSIL.

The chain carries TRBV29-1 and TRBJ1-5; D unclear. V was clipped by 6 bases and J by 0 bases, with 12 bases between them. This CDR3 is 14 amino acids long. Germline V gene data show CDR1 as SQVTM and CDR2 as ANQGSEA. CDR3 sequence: CSVVLDDSNQPQHF. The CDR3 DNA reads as TGCAGCGTCGTGCTGGACGATAGCAATCAGCCCCAGCATTTT.